Following are 13 T cell receptor beta chains from one sample sequenced in a study of T cells after posttransplantation cyclophosphamide. Data came from immunoSEQ multiplex PCR; TCRdb stores just in-frame clones and leaves some out. In the table there are tens of thousands of clones, about 90% of which are singletons. Specimen: PBMCs. All receptors derive from a woman between 50 and 59 years old in good health and a related stem cell transplant donor.

V is TRBV7-8 and J is TRBJ1-4; maybe TRBD1 (6 bases). V was cut by 4 bases and J by 8 bases, with 26 bases left in between. CDR1 SGHVS and CDR2 FQNEAQ come from the germline V gene. This CDR3 region has 18 residues. CDR3 coding DNA: TGTGCCAGCAGCTCACCGGCCGGAGTGGGGGCGCAGAAGGAAAAACTGTTTTTT. Amino acids: CASSSPAGVGAQKEKLFF.

This chain joins TRBV9 and TRBJ1-2; D is ambiguous. The CDR3 covers 14 residues. Between the trimmed V and J ends, which lost 0 bases and 2 bases, there was a span of 8 bases. Germline V gene lookup returns CDR1 SGDLS and CDR2 YYNGEE. CDR3 DNA: TGTGCCAGCAGCGTAGCTACAGCCAACTATGGCTACACCTTC. This gives the protein CASSVATANYGYTF.

This chain connects TRBV27 to TRBJ1-2, with D hard to call. The CDR3 totals 15 residues. V was shortened by 6 bases and J by 3 bases, with 17 bases between the two germline ends. Germline CDR1 is MNHEY and CDR2 is SMNVEV (reference sequence). CDR3 amino acids: CASSHRGGSDYGYTF. DNA for the CDR3: TGTGCCAGCAGCCACCGAGGCGGCTCAGACTATGGCTACACCTTC.

The CDR3 loop reads CASSQDIATNTEAFF. CDR3 DNA sequence: TGTGCCAGCAGCCAAGATATTGCCACAAACACTGAAGCTTTCTTT. The chain joins TRBV14 to TRBJ1-1; D gene uncertain. CDR3 length equals 15 residues. The germline V gene encodes CDR1 SGHDN and CDR2 FVKESK. Trimming pared 0 bases from V and 2 bases from J, leaving 10 bases between.

The chain recombines TRBV6-1 with TRBJ1-2; 8 bases are a match to TRBD1. The CDR3 covers 13 residues. V lost 4 bases to trimming and J lost 8 bases; unmatched junction nucleotides: 6. The germline V gene has CDR1 MNHNS and CDR2 SASEGT. CDR3 loop: CASSAGQGSGYTF. Here the CDR3 DNA reads TGTGCCAGCAGTGCCGGACAGGGATCGGGCTACACCTTC.

This chain connects TRBV2 to TRBJ1-1; the match to TRBD1 covers 7 bases. Germline V lookup: CDR1 SNHLY, CDR2 FYNNEI. The ends lost 4 bases at V and 11 bases at J; junction bases unmatched: 4. The length of the CDR3 is 11 residues. CDR3 DNA sequence: TGTGCCAGCAGTGCGACAGGGAACGCTTTCTTT. Its translation: CASSATGNAFF.

The V and J genes are TRBV6-6 and TRBJ1-2; 7 positions match TRBD1. Trimming cost V 6 bases and J 0 bases; bases outside gene matches: 7. Per germline, CDR1 MNHNY and CDR2 SVGAGI (reference sequence). The length of the CDR3 is 15 residues. CDR3: CASRSAGTANYGYTF. The CDR3, as DNA: TGTGCCAGCAGGAGCGCCGGGACAGCTAACTATGGCTACACCTTC.

This chain connects TRBV10-3 to TRBJ2-7; 7 bases match TRBD1. Germline V lookup: CDR1 ENHRY, CDR2 SYGVKD. The J segment lost 0 bases and the V segment lost 6 bases, leaving 8 bases of the junction unmatched. The CDR3 spans 15 residues. CDR3 amino acids: CAISGTVRGSYEQYF. CDR3 in DNA: TGTGCCATCAGCGGGACAGTGAGAGGCTCCTACGAGCAGTACTTC.

The CDR3 loop reads CASSFRGASQYF. CDR3 sequence (DNA): TGTGCCAGCAGCTTTCGGGGGGCTTCCCAGTACTTC. The chain combines TRBV7-8 with TRBJ2-5, with D perhaps matching TRBD2 (7 bases). The CDR3 has 12 amino acids. The germline CDR1 and CDR2 sequences are SGHVS and FQNEAQ. The V and J ends lost 3 bases and 9 bases respectively, with 11 bases between them.

This chain links TRBV28 with TRBJ2-5; D possibly corresponds to TRBD1 (6 bases). V dropped 4 bases and J dropped 5 bases, with 20 bases sitting between them. CDR3 length: 16 amino acids. The germline CDR1 and CDR2 sequences are MDHEN and SYDVKM. The CDR3 spells CASSSNLRGTGETQYF. In DNA, the CDR3 is TGTGCCAGCAGTTCAAACCTAAGGGGAACAGGGGAGACCCAGTACTTC.

The chain joins TRBV6-1 to TRBJ2-5; perhaps TRBD2 as D (5 bases). This CDR3 contains 15 residues. Germline V gene data show CDR1 as MNHNS and CDR2 as SASEGT. Trimming left V 7 bases short and J 2 bases short, with 17 bases between. The CDR3 loop reads CASNFSPGEQETQYF. The CDR3 DNA follows: TGTGCCAGCAATTTTTCTCCCGGGGAACAAGAGACCCAGTACTTC.

The gene calls are TRBV6-1 and TRBJ2-2; D remains ambiguous. Trimming left V 10 bases short and J 7 bases short, with 16 bases between. The length of the CDR3 is 13 residues. CDR1 and CDR2 (germline): MNHNS, SASEGT. The CDR3 protein is CANTLGLGGELFF. The CDR3 DNA reads TGTGCCAACACTCTCGGGTTGGGCGGGGAGCTGTTTTTT.

This chain uses TRBV9 with TRBJ1-5; D remains unclear. The V gene lost 3 bases and the J gene lost 4 bases, with 8 bases spanning the gap. Germline V gene data show CDR1 as SGDLS and CDR2 as YYNGEE. The CDR3 has 13 amino acids. This CDR3 reads CASSADENQPQHF. As DNA, the CDR3 is TGTGCCAGCAGCGCCGATGAGAATCAGCCCCAGCATTTT.